The 19 T cell receptor beta chains below were found in one sample sequenced in a study of blood T cell repertoires in COVID-19. The repertoire was sequenced with immunoSEQ multiplex PCR; TCRdb's copy has only in-frame clones and lacks some. The table has roughly 140,000 clones, 60% to 85% seen once; the top ten hold less than 2.5%. Material for sequencing was peripheral blood. All receptors come from a woman aged 55-70 years with acute or convalescent COVID-19.

The chain joins TRBV6-5 to TRBJ2-1; tentative D call: TRBD1 (6 bases). The germline CDR1 and CDR2 sequences are MNHEY and SVGAGI. CDR3 size: 15 residues. The germline V and J ends were trimmed by 7 bases and 0 bases, with 13 bases remaining between them. The CDR3 DNA is TGTGCCAGCATTGGACAGTCAAGCTCCTACAATGAGCAGTTCTTC. This sequence encodes CASIGQSSSYNEQFF.

The chain carries TRBV5-6 and TRBJ1-6; D is possibly TRBD1 (6 bases). V was trimmed by 1 base and J by 7 bases, leaving 9 bases between them. Germline V gives CDR1 SGHDT, CDR2 YYEEEE. This CDR3 spans 14 amino acids. The CDR3 protein is CASSLWQGNSPLHF. CDR3 nucleotides: TGTGCCAGCAGCTTGTGGCAGGGGAATTCACCCCTCCACTTT.

The chain has TRBV5-1 and TRBJ2-5; 7 nucleotides align to TRBD1. The CDR3 length is 15 residues. V lost 1 base to trimming and J lost 5 bases; unmatched junction nucleotides: 8. Germline-derived CDR1 and CDR2 are SGHRS and YFSETQ. CDR3 nucleotides: TGCGCCAGCAGCTTGACAGGGGCAGCTGGGGAGACCCAGTACTTC. Translating gives CASSLTGAAGETQYF.

The V call is TRBV7-6, the J call TRBJ1-6, with unresolved D. Germline CDR1 and CDR2: SGHVS and FNYEAQ. V was cut by 1 base and J by 0 bases, with 13 bases left in between. This CDR3 contains 18 residues. The CDR3 loop reads CASSLDAGSSSYNSPLHF. CDR3 bases: TGTGCCAGCAGCTTAGATGCTGGTTCGAGCTCCTATAATTCACCCCTCCACTTT.

The V and J genes are TRBV12-3 or TRBV12-4 and TRBJ2-1; D not resolved. CDR3 length equals 12 residues. V lost 4 bases to trimming and J lost 9 bases, with 10 bases between them. CDR3 nucleotide sequence: TGTGCCAGCAGTTGGGTTAGCTTTGAGCAGTTCTTC. The encoded protein is CASSWVSFEQFF.

The gene calls are TRBV9 and TRBJ1-2, with unresolved D. Trimming stripped 0 bases from V and 0 bases from J, with 9 bases between. CDR1 is SGDLS and CDR2 is YYNGEE in the germline V gene. This CDR3 comprises 15 residues. The CDR3 nucleotides are TGTGCCAGCAGCGTAGGGTCAAGCACTAACTATGGCTACACCTTC. Its translation is CASSVGSSTNYGYTF.

The rearrangement joins TRBV28 to TRBJ2-2; unclear D gene. Looked up from germline, CDR1 is MDHEN and CDR2 is SYDVKM. The ends were cut back, 3 bases at V and 1 base at J, with 9 bases in the middle. The CDR3 covers 15 residues. The CDR3 nucleotides are TGTGCCAGCAGTTTTGACACCGTGAACACCGGGGAGCTGTTTTTT. Residues: CASSFDTVNTGELFF.

The rearrangement links TRBV20-1 to TRBJ1-5, with a tentative D call TRBD1 (6 bases). The CDR3 spans 16 residues. V was shortened by 3 bases and J by 2 bases, with 17 bases between the two germline ends. Looked up from germline, CDR1 is DFQATT and CDR2 is SNEGSKA (reference sequence). Written as DNA, the CDR3 is TGCAGTGCTAGTAGTGGGCGGGCAGGGGGCAATCAGCCCCAGCATTTT. It encodes CSASSGRAGGNQPQHF.

V gene TRBV11-2 combines with J gene TRBJ2-3; D is uncertain. Germline loops: CDR1 SGHAT, CDR2 FQNNGV. The CDR3 is made up of 13 amino acids. The ends were cut back, 0 bases at V and 7 bases at J, with 8 bases in the middle. CDR3 protein: CASSLDLGNTQYF. DNA of the CDR3: TGTGCCAGCAGCTTAGACCTAGGAAATACGCAGTATTTT.

This rearrangement joins TRBV30 to TRBJ2-7; no definite D call. Germline values: CDR1 GTSNPN, CDR2 SVGIG (reference sequence). Trimming removed 0 bases at V and 6 bases at J, with 3 bases between. The CDR3 length is 10 residues. The CDR3, as DNA: TGTGCCTGGAGTGTCCGCGAGCAGTACTTC. Encoded protein: CAWSVREQYF.

To note about this clone: Other DNA sequences of this sample code for an identical CDR3. This chain joins TRBV5-1 and TRBJ2-2; no firm D call. The V and J ends lost 4 bases and 7 bases respectively, with 5 bases between them. The V gene's germline CDR1 is SGHRS and CDR2 YFSETQ. This CDR3 is built from 11 residues. The CDR3 reads CASSPGGELFF. CDR3 coding DNA: TGCGCCAGCAGCCCGGGCGGGGAGCTGTTTTTT.

This clone has only one observation. The rearrangement links TRBV6-6 to TRBJ1-1; 8 bases agree with TRBD1. The germline gives CDR1 MNHNY, CDR2 SVGAGI (reference sequence). J was trimmed by 0 bases and V by 5 bases; bases with no gene match: 11. The CDR3 runs 17 residues. The CDR3 nucleotides are TGTGCCAGCAGTCCTACAGGGGGAAGGAGGATGAACACTGAAGCTTTCTTT. This codes for CASSPTGGRRMNTEAFF.

The chain uses TRBV30 and TRBJ2-3; 7 bases fit TRBD2. Trimming removed 4 bases from V and 0 bases from J; junction bases left unmatched: 4. Germline lookup yields CDR1 GTSNPN and CDR2 SVGIG (reference sequence). CDR3 length equals 14 residues. The CDR3 loop is CAWTSGVSTDTQYF. Written as DNA, the CDR3 is TGTGCCTGGACTAGCGGAGTTAGCACAGATACGCAGTATTTT.

The CDR3 loop is CAWGGGDSYTGELFF. DNA for the CDR3: TGTGCCTGGGGAGGGGGCGACAGTTACACCGGGGAGCTGTTTTTT. This rearrangement joins TRBV30 to TRBJ2-2; a weak D match, TRBD1 (7 bases). Germline V gene lookup returns CDR1 GTSNPN and CDR2 SVGIG (reference sequence). This CDR3 contains 15 residues. V lost 5 bases to trimming and J lost 3 bases, with 16 bases between them. Together with reference TRBV30 and TRBJ2-2, the CDR3 gives the full variable domain: SQTIHQWPATLVQPVGSPLSLECTVEGTSNPNLYWYRQAAGRGLQLLFYSVGIGQISSEVPQNLSASRPQDRQFILSSKKLLLSDSGFYLCAWGGGDSYTGELFFGEGSRLTVL.

This chain joins TRBV5-4 and TRBJ2-7, with 12 bases that match TRBD2. J was trimmed by 5 bases and V by 0 bases; bases with no gene match: 9. The CDR3 loop spans 17 amino acids. CDR1 SGHNT and CDR2 YYREEE come from the germline V gene (reference sequence). CDR3 bases: TGTGCCAGCAGCTTGGGATCTAGCGGGAGGGCCGCTAACGAGCAGTACTTC. The encoded protein is CASSLGSSGRAANEQYF.

This chain uses TRBV11-3 with TRBJ2-2; D may be TRBD2 (7 bases). Trimming left V 5 bases short and J 8 bases short, with 21 bases between. The CDR3 sequence is 16 residues long. Per germline, CDR1 SGHNT and CDR2 YENEEA. This CDR3 is CASSPGAGAPTGELFF. The CDR3, as DNA: TGTGCCAGCAGCCCAGGGGCGGGAGCCCCCACGGGGGAGCTGTTTTTT.

This clone was seen a handful of times. CDR3 sequence: CASSDSHSYEQYF. In nucleotides, the CDR3 is TGTGCCAGCAGTGACAGTCACTCCTACGAGCAGTACTTC. The chain joins TRBV6-1 to TRBJ2-7, with D hard to call. This CDR3 is 13 amino acids long. Trimming left V 3 bases short and J 0 bases short, with 6 bases between. Germline lookup yields CDR1 MNHNS and CDR2 SASEGT.

This chain uses TRBV28 with TRBJ2-1; D might be TRBD1 (6 bases). The length of the CDR3 is 13 residues. Trimming stripped 3 bases from V and 9 bases from J, with 12 bases between. The germline gives CDR1 MDHEN, CDR2 SYDVKM. This CDR3 is CASSLGPRGEQFF. Here the CDR3 DNA reads TGTGCCAGCAGTTTGGGACCCAGGGGTGAGCAGTTCTTC.

The chain links TRBV3-1 (or the pseudogene TRBV3-2) to TRBJ2-3; 7 bases match TRBD2. The CDR3 contains 15 residues. V lost 2 bases, J lost 6 bases, and 8 bases stayed unmatched. CDR1 is LGHDT, CDR2 YNNKEL, per germline (reference sequence). The CDR3 protein is CASSQTGGSGDTQYF. The CDR3 coding sequence is TGTGCCAGCAGCCAAACCGGCGGGAGTGGTGATACGCAGTATTTT.